Reported below is one T cell receptor (beta chain). CDR3 size: 15 residues. CDR1 and CDR2 (germline): SGHRS, YFSETQ. V was cut by 0 bases and J by 2 bases, with 10 bases left in between. These data come from a study of cytotoxic CD8 clonotypes in ibrutinib-treated CLL. Using immunoSEQ multiplex PCR, the repertoire was profiled, and TCRdb retains in-frame clones only, with some absent. Of approximately 120,000 clones in the sample, 80% to 90% were seen once. This TCR derives from a human donor with chronic lymphocytic leukemia. The input for sequencing was PBMCs, taken after 24 months of ibrutinib treatment. The rearrangement uses TRBV5-1 and TRBJ2-3; no reliable D call. CDR3 protein: CASSLEWPATDTQYF. The CDR3 DNA reads TGCGCCAGCAGCTTGGAATGGCCAGCCACAGATACGCAGTATTTT.